These T cell receptor beta chains were read from a single sample in a study of T-cell memory formation after mild COVID-19. TCRdb processed the 5' RACE reads anew with MiXCR; each CDR3 protein has one entry. The sample yields 400,000 to 500,000 distinct CDR3 sequences, roughly 24% seen once. The sample taken for sequencing was PBMCs or a T cell subset sorted from them (not recorded which). The receptors were gathered from an adult woman who had mild COVID-19 (a few samples of this study predate the infection). Cell type and time point are not known. Both conserved end residues are part of each CDR3. D genes are given only for firm matches. Where a row states a size, it is once, few, many or the class of an expanded clone; other rows omit it.

D gene: TRBD1; J gene: TRBJ1-5; clone size: few; V gene: TRBV6-2/TRBV6-3; CDR3 DNA: TGTGCCAGCAGCGTAACAGGGGTCAATCAGCCCCAGCATTTT; CDR3 protein: CASSVTGVNQPQHF
D gene: TRBD2; J gene: TRBJ2-5; clone size: NA; V gene: TRBV7-6; CDR3 DNA: TGTGCCAGCAGCGCCACTCGGGGACTAGCGAAGCCCTTGGGAGAGACCCAGTACTTC; CDR3 protein: CASSATRGLAKPLGETQYF
D gene: TRBD1; J gene: TRBJ2-7; clone size: NA; V gene: TRBV11-3; CDR3 DNA: TGTGCCAGCAGCAGAGATGGACAGGGTTCCTACGAGCAGTACTTC; CDR3 protein: CASSRDGQGSYEQYF
D gene: NA; J gene: TRBJ2-5; clone size: few; V gene: TRBV4-2; CDR3 DNA: TGTGCCAGCAGCCAAGCGACGGGAGAGGGGGAGACCCAGTACTTC; CDR3 protein: CASSQATGEGETQYF
D gene: NA; J gene: TRBJ2-5; clone size: NA; V gene: TRBV12-3/TRBV12-4; CDR3 DNA: TGTGCCAGCAGTCTCGCCCGCAGGAAGTGGTCCCAAGAGACCCAGTACTTC; CDR3 protein: CASSLARRKWSQETQYF
D gene: NA; J gene: TRBJ2-5; clone size: few; V gene: TRBV5-6; CDR3 DNA: TGTGCCAGCAGCTTGGTAAATGCGTTTCAGGGGCGCGGGAAGGAAGAGACCCAGTACTTC; CDR3 protein: CASSLVNAFQGRGKEETQYF
D gene: NA; J gene: TRBJ2-5; clone size: few; V gene: TRBV7-2; CDR3 DNA: TGTGCCAGCAGCTTAAGTGATGAAGAGACCCAGTACTTC; CDR3 protein: CASSLSDEETQYF
D gene: NA; J gene: TRBJ2-7; clone size: NA; V gene: TRBV12-3/TRBV12-4; CDR3 DNA: TGTGCTAGCCAGGGGATTACCTACGAGCAGTACTTC; CDR3 protein: CASQGITYEQYF
D gene: NA; J gene: TRBJ1-2; clone size: NA; V gene: TRBV20-1; CDR3 DNA: TGCAGTGCTTTTCCCCCCGAGCGTAACTATGGCTACACCTTC; CDR3 protein: CSAFPPERNYGYTF
D gene: TRBD1; J gene: TRBJ2-7; clone size: few; V gene: TRBV20-1; CDR3 DNA: TGCAGTGCTACTAATCCTACGGACAGGGTTTACGAGCAGTACTTC; CDR3 protein: CSATNPTDRVYEQYF
D gene: NA; J gene: TRBJ2-5; clone size: NA; V gene: TRBV5-1; CDR3 DNA: TGCGCCAGCAGCTGGCGGAACCAAGAGACCCAGTACTTC; CDR3 protein: CASSWRNQETQYF
D gene: TRBD1; J gene: TRBJ2-2; clone size: few; V gene: TRBV12-3/TRBV12-4; CDR3 DNA: TGTGCCAGCAGTTTTGCAGTAGGGGACAGGGGTGACGGGGAGCTGTTTTTT; CDR3 protein: CASSFAVGDRGDGELFF
D gene: TRBD1; J gene: TRBJ1-5; clone size: many; V gene: TRBV6-2/TRBV6-3; CDR3 DNA: TGTGCCAGCAGACTCGACTCGGGACAGGGCGGACAGCCCCAGCATTTT; CDR3 protein: CASRLDSGQGGQPQHF
D gene: NA; J gene: TRBJ2-7; clone size: few; V gene: TRBV29-1; CDR3 DNA: TGCAGCGTCTTAGGGGTCGGTCTTCCCTACGAGCAGTACTTC; CDR3 protein: CSVLGVGLPYEQYF
D gene: NA; J gene: TRBJ2-1; clone size: few; V gene: TRBV5-1; CDR3 DNA: TGCGCCAGCAGCTTGGTATATACCTACAATGAGCAGTTCTTC; CDR3 protein: CASSLVYTYNEQFF
D gene: NA; J gene: TRBJ2-7; clone size: few; V gene: TRBV12-3/TRBV12-4; CDR3 DNA: TGTGCCAGCGGATTCGTCCTTACGTACGAGCAGTACTTC; CDR3 protein: CASGFVLTYEQYF
D gene: NA; J gene: TRBJ2-1; clone size: NA; V gene: TRBV5-6; CDR3 DNA: TGTGCCAGCAGCTTGGAGCCCGTCGATGAGCAGTTCTTC; CDR3 protein: CASSLEPVDEQFF